The entry below gives a single T cell receptor (beta chain) sequence along with its context. Its antigen is still unknown. Being one base from a much bigger clone, this may be a read error. Without the conserved terminal phenylalanine or tryptophan, this CDR3 likely stems from a read error. Arm-PCR of CDR3 regions and iRepertoire HTBI primers were the basis on which TCR beta libraries were built. TCRdb redid the calling of the multiplex PCR reads with MiXCR, one entry per CDR3 protein. The sample lists around 330,000 distinct CDR3 sequences; 18% were seen once. This CDR3 spans 14 amino acids. Germline V gives CDR1 MNHNS, CDR2 SASEGT. V shed 10 bases and J shed 2 bases, with 16 bases lying between them. This specimen comes from a study of regulatory T cells in long-lasting Graves disease. Points from the study as a whole: Patients with persistent disease shared under 3,500 public clonotypes, outpacing the roughly 870 shared by new patients. Persistent disease exhibited a predilection for TRBV28, TRBJ1-2 and TRBJ2-5.

Time point denoted: newly diagnosed GD, antithyroid drugs for less than 3 months. The TCR library was prepared using RNA isolated from PBMCs. Xi'an, China, was home to the endocrinology department that provided patients. V and J are TRBV6-1 and TRBJ2-3, with D possibly matching TRBD2 (5 bases). The sequence came from a female donor with Graves disease. Sample: peripheral blood mononuclear cells (PBMCs), taken at new diagnosis, from a patient treated with antithyroid drugs. DNA for the CDR3: TGTGCCACCAAAAAGGGCCTAGCCACAGATACGCAGTATTGT. Its translation is CATKKGLATDTQYC.